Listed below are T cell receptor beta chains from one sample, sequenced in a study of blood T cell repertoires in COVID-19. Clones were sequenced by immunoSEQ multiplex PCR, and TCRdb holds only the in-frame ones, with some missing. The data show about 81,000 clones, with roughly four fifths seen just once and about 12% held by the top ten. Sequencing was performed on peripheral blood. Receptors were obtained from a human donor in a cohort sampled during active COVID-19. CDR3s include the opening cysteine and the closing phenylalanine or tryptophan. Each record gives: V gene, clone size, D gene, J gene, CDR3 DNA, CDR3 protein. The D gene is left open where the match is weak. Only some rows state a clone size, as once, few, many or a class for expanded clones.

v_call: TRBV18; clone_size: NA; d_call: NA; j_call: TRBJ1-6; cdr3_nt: TGTGCCAGCTCACCATTGCCGGGTGTCTCACCCCTCCACTTT; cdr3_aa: CASSPLPGVSPLHF
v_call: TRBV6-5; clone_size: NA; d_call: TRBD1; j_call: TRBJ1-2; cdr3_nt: TGTGCCAGCAGAGACAGGACAGGAAGGGATGGCTACACCTTC; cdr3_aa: CASRDRTGRDGYTF
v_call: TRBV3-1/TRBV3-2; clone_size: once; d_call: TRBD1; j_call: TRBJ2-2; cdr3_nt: TGTGCCAGCAGCCGTGACAGGGGGGTCGGGGAGCTGTTTTTT; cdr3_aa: CASSRDRGVGELFF
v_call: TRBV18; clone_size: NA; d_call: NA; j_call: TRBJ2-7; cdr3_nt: TGTGCCAGCTCACCGGCCCAGGGGAAATTGGTCTACGAGCAGTACTTC; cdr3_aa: CASSPAQGKLVYEQYF
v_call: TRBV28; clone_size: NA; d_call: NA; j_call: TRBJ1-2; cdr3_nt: TGTGCCAGCAGTTCCGACAGCTATGGCTACACCTTC; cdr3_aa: CASSSDSYGYTF
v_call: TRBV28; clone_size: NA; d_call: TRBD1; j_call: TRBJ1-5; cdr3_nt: TGTGCCAGCAGAGCTACAGGGGTTCAGCCCCAGCATTTT; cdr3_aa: CASRATGVQPQHF
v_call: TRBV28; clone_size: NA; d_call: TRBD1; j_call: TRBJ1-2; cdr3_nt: TGTGCCAGCAGTAGACAGGGGGGCTATGGCTACACCTTC; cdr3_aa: CASSRQGGYGYTF
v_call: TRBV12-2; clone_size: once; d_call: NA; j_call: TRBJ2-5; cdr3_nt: TGTGCAAGTCGCCCAAGGAGCATCCAAGAGACCCAGTACTTC; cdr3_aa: CASRPRSIQETQYF
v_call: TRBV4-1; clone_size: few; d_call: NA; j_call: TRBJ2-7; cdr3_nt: TGCGCCAGCAGCACCAGAGGGGGGGACGAGCAGTACTTC; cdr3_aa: CASSTRGGDEQYF
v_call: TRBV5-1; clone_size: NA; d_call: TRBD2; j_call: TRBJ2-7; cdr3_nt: TGCGCCAGCAGCTTGGGACTAGCGGGGGGCTCCAAGCAGTACTTC; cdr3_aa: CASSLGLAGGSKQYF
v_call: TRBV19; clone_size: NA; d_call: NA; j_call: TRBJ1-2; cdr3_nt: TGTGCCAGTAGGCTAGACGGTGGCTACACCTTC; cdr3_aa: CASRLDGGYTF
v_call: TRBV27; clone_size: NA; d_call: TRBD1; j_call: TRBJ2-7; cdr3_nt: TGTGCCAGCAGCCGCTACCACGACAGGGCTAGCTCCTACGAGCAGTACTTC; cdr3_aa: CASSRYHDRASSYEQYF
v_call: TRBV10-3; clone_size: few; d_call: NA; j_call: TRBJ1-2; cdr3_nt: TGTGCCATCAGTGAGTCCCCAGGGTATGACTATGGCTACACCTTC; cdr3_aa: CAISESPGYDYGYTF
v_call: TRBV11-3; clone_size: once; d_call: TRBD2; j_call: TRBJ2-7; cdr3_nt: TGTGCCAGCAGCCAAACTAGCGGGGGTACCTCCTACGAGCAGTACTTC; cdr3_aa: CASSQTSGGTSYEQYF
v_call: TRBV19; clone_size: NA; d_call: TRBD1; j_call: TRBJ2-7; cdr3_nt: TGTGCCAGTAGTATTAGGCCAGGGGGCGGCTACGAGCAGTACTTC; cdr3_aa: CASSIRPGGGYEQYF
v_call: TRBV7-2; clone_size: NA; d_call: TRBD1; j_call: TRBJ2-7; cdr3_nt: TGTGCCAGCAGCGTACAGGGGTTGAGGTACGAGCAGTACTTC; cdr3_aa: CASSVQGLRYEQYF
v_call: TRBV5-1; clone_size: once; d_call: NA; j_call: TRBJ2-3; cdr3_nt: TGCGCCAGCAGCTTGGGCGGGGCCCGCGGAGATACGCAGTATTTT; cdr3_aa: CASSLGGARGDTQYF